The 5 T cell receptor beta chains presented below share a single source sample, sequenced in a study of cytomegalovirus exposure and HLA in healthy donors. The PCR made use of 60 Vbeta and 13 Jbeta primers. The repertoire was sequenced with immunoSEQ multiplex PCR; TCRdb's copy has only in-frame clones and lacks some. The sample carries approximately 160,000 clones, approximately 77% recorded once. The sequenced material came from PBMCs. These receptors all come from a male donor in good health and CMV-seropositive.

This clone occurred a few times. The sample contains more than one DNA sequence encoding this CDR3. The chain is built from TRBV14 and TRBJ1-1; 7 bases match TRBD1. Germline values: CDR1 SGHDN, CDR2 FVKESK. With 4 bases clipped from V and 0 bases from J, the junction kept 5 bases outside the gene matches. CDR3 length: 15 residues. CDR3 region: CASSPHRGLNTEAFF. The CDR3, as DNA: TGTGCCAGCAGCCCACACAGGGGTTTGAACACTGAAGCTTTCTTT.

This chain links TRBV6-5 with TRBJ1-5; possibly TRBD1 for D (5 bases). The CDR3 consists of 13 residues. Trimming cost V 5 bases and J 1 base, with 6 bases left between them. The germline CDR1 and CDR2 sequences are MNHEY and SVGAGI. Written as DNA, the CDR3 is TGTGCCAGCAGTCGACAGAGCAATCAGCCCCAGCATTTT. It codes for CASSRQSNQPQHF.

The V and J genes are TRBV6-5 and TRBJ1-2; 7 nucleotides line up with TRBD1. The V gene end was trimmed by 5 bases and the J gene end by 2 bases; junction bases not matched to a gene: 5. There are 14 residues in the CDR3. CDR1 and CDR2 from the germline V gene are MNHEY and SVGAGI. The CDR3: CASSDLTGNYGYTF. The CDR3 coding sequence is TGTGCCAGCAGTGACCTGACAGGGAACTATGGCTACACCTTC.

The gene calls are TRBV7-8 and TRBJ2-3; tentatively, D is TRBD2 (6 bases). Per the germline V gene, CDR1 is SGHVS and CDR2 is FQNEAQ. The CDR3 runs 14 residues. Trimming cost V 5 bases and J 3 bases, with 12 bases left between them. The CDR3 protein is CASSPSTRTDTQYF. CDR3 nucleotides: TGTGCCAGCAGCCCGTCGACTAGGACAGATACGCAGTATTTT.

The CDR3 sequence is CASSPVGQSYEQYF. The CDR3 DNA sequence: TGTGCCAGTAGTCCGGTGGGACAGTCCTACGAGCAGTACTTC. This chain connects TRBV19 to TRBJ2-7; 7 nucleotides match TRBD1. The CDR3 has 14 amino acids. The germline CDR1 and CDR2 sequences are LNHDA and SQIVND (reference sequence). V dropped 5 bases and J dropped 1; count of bases not matched to a gene: 5.